One sample yielded the 25 T cell receptor beta chains listed below, sequenced in a study of regulatory T cells in long-lasting Graves disease. Stated time point: newly diagnosed GD, antithyroid drugs for less than 3 months. The TCR library used RNA extracted from PBMCs. For TCR beta, libraries came from iRepertoire HTBI primers and Arm-PCR of CDR3 regions. TCRdb itself ran the multiplex PCR reads through MiXCR, one entry per CDR3 protein. The top ten hold roughly a tenth of the sample, which has roughly 430,000 distinct CDR3 sequences, about 17% seen once. These same records also appear under a second study, on T cells in Graves' hyperthyroidism and ophthalmopathy.

The source material was peripheral blood mononuclear cells (PBMCs), sampled at new diagnosis, from a patient treated with antithyroid drugs. These receptors came from a woman aged 30 to 39 with Graves disease.

Many counts were recorded for this clonotype. The J gene is TRBJ1-1, the V gene TRBV12-3 or TRBV12-4; D possibly corresponds to TRBD1 (5 bases). V shed 6 bases and J shed 6 bases, with 17 bases lying between them. CDR3 length: 14 amino acids. DNA for the CDR3: TGTGCCAGCAGCCTGGGGGGGGAGTGGGCTGAAGCTTTCTTT. It specifies CASSLGGEWAEAFF.

At least ten counts were recorded for this clonotype. The chain couples TRBV12-3 or TRBV12-4 to TRBJ2-4; 8 bases align to TRBD1. The CDR3 covers 19 residues. J lost 0 bases, V lost 5 bases, and 15 bases had no gene match. CDR3 sequence (DNA): TGTGCCAGCAGTCGCCGGGACAGGAGATTTCTTGGAGCCAAAAACATTCAGTACTTC. Translation: CASSRRDRRFLGAKNIQYF.

In this sample, this clonotype turned up many times. This chain connects TRBV6-2 or TRBV6-3 to TRBJ2-3; D is unresolved. Germline V gene lookup returns CDR1 MNHEY and CDR2 SVGEGT. The V end lost 0 bases, the J end lost 1 base, and 5 bases lay between the germline ends. The CDR3 sequence is 14 residues long. CDR3 loop: CASSYSTGTDTQYF. CDR3 bases: TGTGCCAGCAGTTACTCGACGGGCACAGATACGCAGTATTTT.

Many counts were recorded for this clonotype. CDR3 amino acids: CASSLQGTEAFF. Here the CDR3 DNA reads TGTGCCAGCAGTCTACAGGGGACTGAAGCTTTCTTT. The chain joins TRBV6-1 to TRBJ1-1; TRBD1 matches 7 bases. Per the germline V gene, CDR1 is MNHNS and CDR2 is SASEGT. This CDR3 spans 12 amino acids. V shed 5 bases, J shed 5 bases, and the junction held 2 bases outside the gene matches.

This clonotype showed up many times. The chain has TRBV20-1 and TRBJ2-7; 15 nucleotides align to TRBD2. This CDR3 contains 17 residues. Losses at the gene ends were 6 bases for V and 4 bases for J; bases not matched to a gene: 13. The germline CDR1 and CDR2 sequences are DFQATT and SNEGSKA (reference sequence). The CDR3 protein is CSAPRGTSGRYSYEQYF. DNA of the CDR3: TGCAGTGCCCCACGCGGGACTAGCGGGAGGTATTCGTACGAGCAGTACTTC.

Many counts were recorded for this clonotype. Germline and junction disagree at one end, which may indicate a read error. V usage is TRBV5-1 and J usage is TRBJ1-5; D not certain. Germline CDR1 and CDR2: SGHRS and YFSETQ. The CDR3 length is 14 residues. CDR3 bases: TGTGCCAGCAGCTTAGAAGGTGGCAATCAGCCCCAGCATTTT. It yields the protein CASSLEGGNQPQHF.

This clonotype has at least ten counts. This rearrangement joins TRBV28 to TRBJ1-5; D remains ambiguous. Trimming pared 3 bases from V and 6 bases from J, leaving 6 bases between. The CDR3 is 12 amino acids. Germline V gene lookup returns CDR1 MDHEN and CDR2 SYDVKM. The DNA for the CDR3 is TGTGCCAGCAGTTTCGCAAGTCAGCCCCAGCATTTT. Amino acids: CASSFASQPQHF.

This clonotype was recorded many times. The chain carries TRBV12-3 or TRBV12-4 and TRBJ1-2; D is unclear. The V and J ends lost 3 bases and 4 bases respectively, with 9 bases between them. CDR3 length: 13 amino acids. CDR3 protein: CASSLARFYGYTF. CDR3 bases: TGTGCCAGCAGTTTGGCCAGGTTCTATGGCTACACCTTC.

The chain couples TRBV6-9 to TRBJ2-7; no clear D. This CDR3 spans 17 amino acids. Germline V gene lookup returns CDR1 MNHGY and CDR2 SVAAGI. Trimming cost V 3 bases and J 0 bases, with 18 bases left between them. CDR3 residues: CASSYGHTKGSSYEQYF. The CDR3 bases are TGTGCCAGCAGTTACGGTCACACAAAGGGCAGCTCCTACGAGCAGTACTTC.

This clonotype has at least ten counts. The chain carries TRBV6-5 and TRBJ1-1; possibly TRBD1 for D (5 bases). The CDR3 runs to 14 residues. CDR1 and CDR2 from the germline V gene are MNHEY and SVGAGI. The V end was cut by 4 bases, the J end by 3 bases, with 12 bases between. The CDR3 nucleotides read TGTGCCAGCAGTTCTCAGGGCATTTACACTGAAGCTTTCTTT. This codes for CASSSQGIYTEAFF.

This clonotype was seen at least ten times. V and J are TRBV9 and TRBJ2-3; maybe TRBD2 (6 bases). The CDR3 runs 15 residues. Germline values: CDR1 SGDLS, CDR2 YYNGEE. V dropped 1 base and J dropped 5 bases, with 14 bases sitting between them. CDR3 sequence reads: CASSVSGVAEDTQYF. The DNA of the CDR3 is TGTGCCAGCAGCGTATCGGGGGTGGCGGAAGATACGCAGTATTTT.

This clonotype has more than one count but fewer than ten. This CDR3 reads CATSGDREGQPQHF. The CDR3 DNA reads as TGTGCCACCAGTGGGGACAGGGAGGGACAGCCCCAGCATTTT. The rearrangement joins TRBV24-1 to TRBJ1-5; TRBD1 matches at 9 bases. After removal of 5 bases from V and 7 bases from J, the junction contained 5 bases not matched to a gene. Per germline, CDR1 KGHDR and CDR2 SFDVKD. The CDR3 covers 14 residues.

This clonotype was counted between two and nine times. The chain is built from TRBV28 and TRBJ2-7; TRBD1 agrees at 8 bases. The CDR3 is 15 amino acids. CDR1 is MDHEN and CDR2 is SYDVKM in the germline V gene. The trim removed 1 base at V and 3 bases at J, leaving 5 bases unmatched. Written as DNA, the CDR3 is TGTGCCAGCAGTTTATACAGCGGACAGGGCTACGAGCAGTACTTC. It yields the protein CASSLYSGQGYEQYF.

There are many counts of this clonotype. An end of the junction differs from the germline gene, which may be a read error. The V gene is TRBV6-1, the J gene TRBJ2-7; no firm D call. This CDR3 contains 12 residues. CDR1 MNHNS and CDR2 SASEGT come from the germline V gene. The CDR3 bases are TGTGCCAGCAGTGACCCCCAGTCAAAGCGTCTCTTC. Translation gives CASSDPQSKRLF.

Note on this clonotype: With a much larger clone just one base away, this may be a read error. This chain joins TRBV11-1 and TRBJ2-2; D gene uncertain. Germline V gene data show CDR1 as SGHAT and CDR2 as FQDESV (reference sequence). V was pared by 4 bases and J by 10 bases, with 10 bases between. The CDR3 is made up of 12 amino acids. The chain's CDR3 is CASSSWPEELFF. The CDR3 DNA reads TGTGCCAGCAGCTCATGGCCCGAGGAGCTGTTTTTT.

This clonotype was counted many times. This chain joins TRBV3-1 and TRBJ2-7, with 7 positions matching TRBD2. The CDR3 totals 14 residues. Losses at the gene ends were 6 bases for V and 0 bases for J; bases not matched to a gene: 5. Germline CDR1 and CDR2: LGHDT and YNNKEL (reference sequence). The CDR3 bases are TGTGCCAGCAGGGGGGGGGAAGCCTCCTACGAGCAGTACTTC. It translates to CASRGGEASYEQYF.

DNA of the CDR3: TGTGCCAGCATAGAGGGAGTTGAGCAGTTCTTC. Its translation is CASIEGVEQFF. The rearrangement joins TRBV19 to TRBJ2-1, with TRBD2 as a possible D gene (5 bases). V was shortened by 9 bases and J by 9 bases, with 12 bases between the two germline ends. The length of the CDR3 is 11 residues. Germline values: CDR1 LNHDA, CDR2 SQIVND (reference sequence). The complete variable domain, with remaining parts taken from reference TRBV19 and TRBJ2-1, reads DGGITQSPKYLFRKEGQNVTLSCEQNLNHDAMYWYRQDPGQGLRLIYYSQIVNDFQKGDIAEGYSVSREKKESFPLTVTSAQKNPTAFYLCASIEGVEQFFGPGTRLTVL.

This clonotype was seen ten or more times. This chain joins TRBV6-1 and TRBJ2-3; perhaps TRBD2 as D (6 bases). V shed 6 bases and J shed 1 base, with 14 bases lying between them. The CDR3 is made up of 15 amino acids. Germline V gene sequence: CDR1 MNHNS, CDR2 SASEGT. The CDR3 sequence: CASSRASDGTDTQYF. As DNA, the CDR3 is TGTGCCAGCAGCAGAGCTAGCGATGGCACAGATACGCAGTATTTT.

The table lists this clonotype with many counts. This chain connects TRBV7-2 to TRBJ2-7, with D perhaps matching TRBD2 (6 bases). This CDR3 is built from 14 residues. V dropped 1 base and J dropped 4 bases, with 11 bases sitting between them. The V gene's germline CDR1 is SGHTA and CDR2 FQGNSA. This chain's CDR3 is CASSLEGTEYEQYF. In DNA form, the CDR3 reads TGTGCCAGCAGCTTAGAGGGGACTGAGTACGAGCAGTACTTC.

This chain uses TRBV28 with TRBJ2-5, with D possibly matching TRBD1 (5 bases). This CDR3 has 16 residues. Trimming cost V 6 bases and J 3 bases, with 20 bases left between them. Germline CDR1 is MDHEN and CDR2 is SYDVKM. The CDR3 spells CASSFPPAGLKETQYF. CDR3 bases: TGTGCCAGCAGCTTTCCCCCAGCAGGGTTAAAAGAGACCCAGTACTTC. Combining the CDR3 with reference TRBV28 and TRBJ2-5 gives the whole variable domain DVKVTQSSRYLVKRTGEKVFLECVQDMDHENMFWYRQDPGLGLRLIYFSYDVKMKEKGDIPEGYSVSREKKERFSLILESASTNQTSMYLCASSFPPAGLKETQYFGPGTRLLVL.

In its sample, this clonotype was seen many times. The V gene is TRBV12-3 or TRBV12-4, the J gene TRBJ2-1; 7 bases line up with TRBD2. The CDR3 extends over 16 amino acids. V was pared by 4 bases and J by 0 bases, with 6 bases of the junction left unmatched. CDR3 DNA: TGTGCCAGCAGTTCCCGAGCGGGAAGCTCCTACAATGAGCAGTTCTTC. Its translation is CASSSRAGSSYNEQFF.

This clonotype has more than one count but fewer than ten. This rearrangement joins TRBV19 to TRBJ1-2; D may be TRBD1 (6 bases). This CDR3 is 17 amino acids long. The germline CDR1 and CDR2 sequences are LNHDA and SQIVND (reference sequence). V lost 4 bases and J 3 bases, leaving 21 bases between the germline ends. CDR3 in amino acids: CASSRTTGSLGYYGYTF. CDR3 nucleotide sequence: TGTGCCAGTAGTAGAACGACAGGCTCCCTGGGCTACTATGGCTACACCTTC.

This clonotype showed up many times. The chain couples TRBV27 to TRBJ2-1; weak D call: TRBD2 (5 bases). V lost 5 bases and J lost 4, with 18 bases in between. The CDR3 is made up of 16 amino acids. Germline values: CDR1 MNHEY, CDR2 SMNVEV (reference sequence). The CDR3 DNA sequence: TGTGCCAGCAGTCCGTGGAGAGGGAACACTTACAATGAGCAGTTCTTC. It yields the protein CASSPWRGNTYNEQFF.

Many counts were recorded for this clonotype. The chain combines TRBV28 with TRBJ2-3, with 10 bases matching TRBD2. CDR1 is MDHEN, CDR2 SYDVKM, per germline. The CDR3 has 18 amino acids. With 3 bases clipped from V and 2 bases from J, the junction kept 11 bases outside the gene matches. CDR3 in DNA: TGTGCCAGCAGTTTTCAACTAGCGGGACCGAGGGTCACAGATACGCAGTATTTT. This codes for CASSFQLAGPRVTDTQYF.

This clonotype was counted ten times or more. The chain is built from TRBV12-3 or TRBV12-4 and TRBJ2-5; D is possibly TRBD2 (6 bases). This CDR3 spans 13 amino acids. V lost 7 bases, J lost 3 bases, and 12 bases lay in between. The CDR3 DNA sequence: TGTGCCAGCAATATAGGAGGGAAAGAGACCCAGTACTTC. Protein: CASNIGGKETQYF.